A single sample is the source of the 10 T cell receptor beta chains below, sequenced in a study of T cell responses to AZD1222 COVID-19 vaccine. TCRdb's table, derived via immunoSEQ multiplex PCR, lists solely in-frame clones and lacks some. The profile shows roughly 86,000 clones, about 85% of them singletons. The source material was peripheral blood, sampled 28 days after the second AZD1222 dose. These receptors came from an adult who received the AZD1222 COVID-19 vaccine.

The chain couples TRBV5-1 to TRBJ2-3; 13 positions agree with TRBD2. J was trimmed by 0 bases and V by 2 bases; bases with no gene match: 3. This CDR3 contains 17 residues. Germline V gene sequence: CDR1 SGHRS, CDR2 YFSETQ. CDR3 in amino acids: CASSLPGLAGSTDTQYF. CDR3 in DNA: TGCGCCAGCAGCTTACCGGGACTAGCGGGGAGCACAGATACGCAGTATTTT.

The genes are TRBV7-9 and TRBJ1-1; no clear D gene. V gave up 3 bases and J gave up 0 bases, with 5 bases separating them. Germline values: CDR1 SEHNR, CDR2 FQNEAQ (reference sequence). CDR3 size: 13 residues. The CDR3 nucleotides read TGTGCCAGCAGCTTCGGATTGAACACTGAAGCTTTCTTT. Protein sequence: CASSFGLNTEAFF.

V and J are TRBV11-2 and TRBJ2-7, with D perhaps TRBD2 (7 bases). V shed 5 bases and J shed 7 bases, with 18 bases lying between them. CDR1 is SGHAT and CDR2 is FQNNGV in the germline V gene. CDR3 length: 14 residues. CDR3 sequence reads: CASSVQGGGREQYF. CDR3 nucleotide sequence: TGTGCCAGCAGCGTACAAGGGGGAGGGCGGGAGCAGTACTTC.

The chain has TRBV6-5 and TRBJ2-7; D is possibly TRBD2 (5 bases). V was pared by 0 bases and J by 3 bases, with 12 bases between. Germline assignment: CDR1 MNHEY and CDR2 SVGAGI. This CDR3 has 15 amino acids. In DNA, the CDR3 is TGTGCCAGCAGTTACTCGAAGCCCGGAGGCTACGAGCAGTACTTC. Translating it yields CASSYSKPGGYEQYF.

The gene calls are TRBV11-2 and TRBJ2-1, with TRBD1 matching 9 bases. Trimming removed 5 bases from V and 3 bases from J; junction bases left unmatched: 11. CDR1 is SGHAT, CDR2 FQNNGV, per germline. The CDR3 has 17 amino acids. The CDR3 DNA is TGTGCCAGCAGCCTGGGAACCGGGACAGGGTACTACAATGAGCAGTTCTTC. Translated: CASSLGTGTGYYNEQFF.

The chain couples TRBV10-3 to TRBJ1-2, with D maybe TRBD1 (6 bases). Germline CDR1 is ENHRY and CDR2 is SYGVKD. The CDR3 is made up of 12 amino acids. V was cut by 5 bases and J by 5 bases, with 9 bases left in between. CDR3 sequence reads: CAISSTGYGYTF. CDR3 in DNA: TGTGCCATCAGTTCTACAGGGTATGGCTACACCTTC.

The chain employs TRBV11-2 and TRBJ2-5; D gene unclear. This CDR3 is built from 15 residues. With 3 bases removed from V and 7 bases from J, the gap between germline ends came to 18 bases. Germline values: CDR1 SGHAT, CDR2 FQNNGV. The CDR3 is CASSLVPSVLGTQYF. CDR3 sequence (DNA): TGTGCCAGCAGCTTGGTCCCGTCCGTTTTGGGGACCCAGTACTTC.

This clone was counted only a few times. The chain combines TRBV5-6 with TRBJ1-2, with D perhaps matching TRBD1 (5 bases). In germline, CDR1 is SGHDT, CDR2 YYEEEE. The CDR3 runs 13 residues. Trimming took off 1 base at V and 2 bases at J, with 6 bases between the two ends. The chain's CDR3 is CASSLSGNYGYTF. In DNA form, the CDR3 reads TGTGCCAGCAGCTTGTCAGGGAACTATGGCTACACCTTC.

This clone has just one count. The rearrangement joins TRBV7-9 to TRBJ2-1, with 13 bases fitting TRBD2. In germline, CDR1 is SEHNR, CDR2 FQNEAQ (reference sequence). Trimming took 4 bases from V and 10 from J; bases not matched to a gene: 7. CDR3 size: 15 residues. The CDR3 is CASSSRTSGGDEQFF. The DNA of the CDR3 is TGTGCCAGCAGCTCGCGGACTAGCGGGGGAGACGAGCAGTTCTTC.

V usage is TRBV7-9 and J usage is TRBJ1-2; no firm D call. The V end was cut by 2 bases, the J end by 6 bases, with 10 bases between. Germline-derived CDR1 and CDR2 are SEHNR and FQNEAQ (reference sequence). This CDR3 contains 13 residues. The CDR3 loop is CASSLMGGHGYTF. CDR3 nucleotide sequence: TGTGCCAGCAGCTTAATGGGAGGGCATGGCTACACCTTC.